Below, 16 T cell receptor beta chains from the same sample are listed, as sequenced in a study of cytomegalovirus exposure and HLA in healthy donors. In the PCR, 60 Vbeta and 13 Jbeta primers were used. Clones were read by immunoSEQ multiplex PCR, and TCRdb kept only the in-frame ones, dropping some. Of under 200,000 clones in the sample, more than 60% were seen once. Material: PBMCs. The receptor source for this set is a middle-aged woman in good health and CMV-seropositive.

The rearrangement links TRBV19 to TRBJ1-2; the match to TRBD1 covers 9 bases. The CDR3 extends over 15 amino acids. V was clipped by 5 bases and J by 4 bases; unmatched bases: 8. CDR1 is LNHDA and CDR2 is SQIVND in the germline V gene (reference sequence). The CDR3 sequence is CASSAGTGNVYGYTF. For the CDR3, the DNA is TGTGCCAGTAGTGCCGGGACAGGGAATGTCTATGGCTACACCTTC.

The V gene is TRBV18, the J gene TRBJ2-5; TRBD2 is a possible D gene (6 bases). The V gene's germline CDR1 is KGHSH and CDR2 LQKENI. This CDR3 is built from 16 residues. The germline V and J ends were trimmed by 3 bases and 3 bases, with 17 bases remaining between them. CDR3 coding DNA: TGTGCCAGCTCACCCCGCCGGGTAGCGGATAAAGAGACCCAGTACTTC. It specifies CASSPRRVADKETQYF.

This clone has a single count. The chain uses TRBV6-6 and TRBJ2-5, with 8 bases lining up with TRBD2. J gave up 3 bases and V 0 bases, and 6 bases lay outside the gene matches. Looked up from germline, CDR1 is MNHNY and CDR2 is SVGAGI (reference sequence). The CDR3 length is 16 residues. The CDR3 nucleotides are TGTGCCAGCAGTTACTCGGCGGGAGGCAGAGAAGAGACCCAGTACTTC. Residues: CASSYSAGGREETQYF.

The V and J genes are TRBV7-2 and TRBJ2-3, with a possible D match to TRBD2 (6 bases). Trimming removed 4 bases at V and 4 bases at J, with 9 bases between. Germline CDR1 and CDR2: SGHTA and FQGNSA. The CDR3 contains 13 residues. CDR3 region: CASSWGEPDTQYF. The CDR3 nucleotides are TGTGCCAGCAGCTGGGGGGAACCAGATACGCAGTATTTT.

The V call is TRBV6-5, the J call TRBJ1-5; perhaps TRBD1 as D (5 bases). The ends were cut back, 9 bases at V and 6 bases at J, with 18 bases in the middle. Germline CDR1 and CDR2: MNHEY and SVGAGI. This CDR3 comprises 14 residues. CDR3 coding DNA: TGTGCCAGTATGGGGGGGGGTGGCACTCAGCCCCAGCATTTT. Translation gives CASMGGGGTQPQHF.

The chain employs TRBV5-8 and TRBJ2-7, with 8 bases that match TRBD2. V gave up 1 base and J gave up 4 bases; unmatched junction bases: 7. The CDR3 loop spans 15 amino acids. The germline V gene encodes CDR1 SGHTS and CDR2 YDEGEE. The CDR3 coding sequence is TGTGCCAGCAGCTTGTGGGTTAGCGGGAAATACGAGCAGTACTTC. This encodes CASSLWVSGKYEQYF.

V is TRBV5-1 and J is TRBJ1-3; the match to TRBD1 covers 11 bases. Germline lookup yields CDR1 SGHRS and CDR2 YFSETQ. CDR3 length: 16 amino acids. Germline trimming cut 4 bases from V and 2 bases from J; bases unmatched to any gene: 5. DNA for the CDR3: TGCGCCAGCAGCCCGGGGGGACAGGGGGCTGGAAACACCATATATTTT. This sequence encodes CASSPGGQGAGNTIYF.

The chain carries TRBV4-1 and TRBJ1-3; D is possibly TRBD1 (6 bases). In germline, CDR1 is MGHRA, CDR2 YSYEKL. The CDR3 extends over 15 amino acids. Deletions cut 4 bases from V and 0 bases from J, with 10 bases between. CDR3 sequence reads: CASSRRTDSGNTIYF. The CDR3, as DNA: TGCGCCAGCAGCCGCAGGACAGACTCTGGAAACACCATATATTTT.

The rearrangement links TRBV6-1 to TRBJ2-6; D is unclear. The CDR3 loop spans 15 amino acids. Deletions cut 1 base from V and 0 bases from J, with 4 bases between. CDR1 MNHNS and CDR2 SASEGT come from the germline V gene. The CDR3 DNA sequence: TGTGCCAGCAGTGAAGGCAGCTCTGGGGCCAACGTCCTGACTTTC. It yields the protein CASSEGSSGANVLTF.

This chain connects TRBV19 to TRBJ2-1; TRBD2 might be the D (6 bases). Trimming took off 5 bases at V and 5 bases at J, with 13 bases between the two ends. CDR1 and CDR2 from the germline V gene are LNHDA and SQIVND (reference sequence). This CDR3 is built from 14 residues. This CDR3 reads CASSHLATDNEQFF. CDR3 sequence (DNA): TGTGCCAGTAGTCATCTAGCGACTGACAATGAGCAGTTCTTC. The full variable domain, its missing parts supplied by reference TRBV19 and TRBJ2-1, is DGGITQSPKYLFRKEGQNVTLSCEQNLNHDAMYWYRQDPGQGLRLIYYSQIVNDFQKGDIAEGYSVSREKKESFPLTVTSAQKNPTAFYLCASSHLATDNEQFFGPGTRLTVL.

This rearrangement joins TRBV28 to TRBJ2-1, with 9 bases fitting TRBD1. Per germline, CDR1 MDHEN and CDR2 SYDVKM. CDR3 length equals 16 residues. J was trimmed by 5 bases and V by 1 base; bases with no gene match: 6. The CDR3 DNA sequence: TGTGCCAGCAGTTTATCAGGGACAGGGAGAAACAATGAGCAGTTCTTC. Residues: CASSLSGTGRNNEQFF.

The genes are TRBV27 and TRBJ2-7; D perhaps matches TRBD2 (6 bases). Germline CDR1 and CDR2: MNHEY and SMNVEV (reference sequence). With 6 bases removed from V and 7 bases from J, the gap between germline ends came to 16 bases. The CDR3 spans 13 residues. The CDR3 sequence is CASRYNGGREQYF. As DNA, the CDR3 is TGTGCCAGCAGATATAACGGAGGGAGGGAGCAGTACTTC.

A few counts support this clone. The rearrangement joins TRBV19 to TRBJ1-1; 8 bases fit TRBD1. Germline assignment: CDR1 LNHDA and CDR2 SQIVND (reference sequence). This CDR3 is built from 14 residues. Trimming took 7 bases from V and 3 from J; bases not matched to a gene: 7. CDR3 sequence: CASIRDRSDTEAFF. For the CDR3, the DNA is TGTGCCAGTATTCGGGACAGGTCTGACACTGAAGCTTTCTTT. Full variable domain (outside the CDR3, taken from reference TRBV19 and TRBJ1-1): DGGITQSPKYLFRKEGQNVTLSCEQNLNHDAMYWYRQDPGQGLRLIYYSQIVNDFQKGDIAEGYSVSREKKESFPLTVTSAQKNPTAFYLCASIRDRSDTEAFFGQGTRLTVV.

The table lists this clone with a count of one. The V and J genes are TRBV7-8 and TRBJ1-1; D is unresolved. CDR3 length: 13 residues. Germline V gene sequence: CDR1 SGHVS, CDR2 FQNEAQ. Trimming left V 3 bases short and J 1 base short, with 6 bases between. CDR3 protein: CASSFLRNTEAFF. Written as DNA, the CDR3 is TGTGCCAGCAGCTTTCTAAGGAACACTGAAGCTTTCTTT.

The chain combines TRBV5-4 with TRBJ2-5, with 14 bases aligning to TRBD2. In germline, CDR1 is SGHNT, CDR2 YYREEE (reference sequence). V gave up 4 bases and J gave up 4 bases; unmatched junction bases: 6. The CDR3 consists of 16 residues. CDR3 loop: CASSLGLAGDSETQYF. CDR3 DNA sequence: TGTGCCAGCAGCCTGGGACTAGCGGGAGATTCAGAGACCCAGTACTTC.

The rearrangement uses TRBV7-2 and TRBJ1-5; perhaps TRBD1 as D (5 bases). The V gene lost 5 bases and the J gene lost 0 bases, with 11 bases spanning the gap. The CDR3 extends over 15 amino acids. CDR1 SGHTA and CDR2 FQGNSA come from the germline V gene. DNA of the CDR3: TGTGCCAGCAGCCCCGACAGTCTTAGCAATCAGCCCCAGCATTTT. It specifies CASSPDSLSNQPQHF.